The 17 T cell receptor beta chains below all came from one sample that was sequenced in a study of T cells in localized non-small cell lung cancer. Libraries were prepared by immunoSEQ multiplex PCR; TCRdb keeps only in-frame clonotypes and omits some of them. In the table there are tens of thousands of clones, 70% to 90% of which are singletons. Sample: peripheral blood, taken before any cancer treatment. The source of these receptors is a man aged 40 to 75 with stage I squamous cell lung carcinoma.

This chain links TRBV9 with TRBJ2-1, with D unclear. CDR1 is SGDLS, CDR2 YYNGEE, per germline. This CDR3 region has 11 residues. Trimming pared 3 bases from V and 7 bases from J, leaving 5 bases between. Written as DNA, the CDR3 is TGTGCCAGCAGCGGGGCAAATGAGCAGTTCTTC. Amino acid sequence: CASSGANEQFF.

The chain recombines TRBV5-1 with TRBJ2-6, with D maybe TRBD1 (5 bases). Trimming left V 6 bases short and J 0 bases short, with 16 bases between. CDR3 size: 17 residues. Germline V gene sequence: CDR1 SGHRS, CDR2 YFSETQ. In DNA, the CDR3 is TGCGCCAGCAACCCTGCAGGGCTCCTCTCTGGGGCCAACGTCCTGACTTTC. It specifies CASNPAGLLSGANVLTF.

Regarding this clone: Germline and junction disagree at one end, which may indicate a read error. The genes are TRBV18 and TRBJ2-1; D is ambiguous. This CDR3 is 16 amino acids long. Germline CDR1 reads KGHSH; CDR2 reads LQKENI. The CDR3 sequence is CASSPLGSSSYNEQFF. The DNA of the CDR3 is TGTGCCAGCTCCCCACTCGGGTCGAGCTCCTACAATGAGCAGTTCTTC.

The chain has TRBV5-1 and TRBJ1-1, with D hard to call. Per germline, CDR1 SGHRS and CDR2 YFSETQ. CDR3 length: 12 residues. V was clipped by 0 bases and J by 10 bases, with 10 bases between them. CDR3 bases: TGCGCCAGCAGCTTGGCCCGGGGAGGAGCTTTCTTT. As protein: CASSLARGGAFF.

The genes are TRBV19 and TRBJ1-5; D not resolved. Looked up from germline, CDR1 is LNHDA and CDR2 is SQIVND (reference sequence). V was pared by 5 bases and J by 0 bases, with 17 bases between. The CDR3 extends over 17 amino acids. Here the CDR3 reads CASSQPDTILSNQPQHF. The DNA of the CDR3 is TGTGCCAGTAGTCAACCTGACACGATACTTAGCAATCAGCCCCAGCATTTT.

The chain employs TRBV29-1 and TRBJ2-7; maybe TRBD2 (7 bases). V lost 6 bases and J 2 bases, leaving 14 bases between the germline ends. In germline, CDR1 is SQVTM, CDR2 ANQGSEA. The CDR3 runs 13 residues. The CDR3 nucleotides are TGCAGCGTCGAGGGGGGGGATCCCTACGAGCAGTACTTC. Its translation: CSVEGGDPYEQYF.

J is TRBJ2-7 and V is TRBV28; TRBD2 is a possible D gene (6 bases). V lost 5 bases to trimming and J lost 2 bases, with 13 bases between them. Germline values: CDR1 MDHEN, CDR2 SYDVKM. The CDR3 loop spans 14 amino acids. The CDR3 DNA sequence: TGTGCCAGCAGTCTTAGCGGAGACACCTACGAGCAGTACTTC. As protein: CASSLSGDTYEQYF. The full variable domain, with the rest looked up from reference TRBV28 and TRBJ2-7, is DVKVTQSSRYLVKRTGEKVFLECVQDMDHENMFWYRQDPGLGLRLIYFSYDVKMKEKGDIPEGYSVSREKKERFSLILESASTNQTSMYLCASSLSGDTYEQYFGPGTRLTVT.

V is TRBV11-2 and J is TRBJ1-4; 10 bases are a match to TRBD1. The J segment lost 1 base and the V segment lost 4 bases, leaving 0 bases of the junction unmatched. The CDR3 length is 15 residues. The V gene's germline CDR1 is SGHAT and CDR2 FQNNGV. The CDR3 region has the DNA TGTGCCAGCAGCTGGACAGGGGGAACTAATGAAAAACTGTTTTTT. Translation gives CASSWTGGTNEKLFF.

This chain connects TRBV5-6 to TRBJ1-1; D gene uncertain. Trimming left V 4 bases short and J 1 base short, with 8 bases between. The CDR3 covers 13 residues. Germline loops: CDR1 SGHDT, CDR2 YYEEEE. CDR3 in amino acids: CASSPQANTEAFF. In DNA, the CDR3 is TGTGCCAGCAGCCCCCAGGCGAACACTGAAGCTTTCTTT.

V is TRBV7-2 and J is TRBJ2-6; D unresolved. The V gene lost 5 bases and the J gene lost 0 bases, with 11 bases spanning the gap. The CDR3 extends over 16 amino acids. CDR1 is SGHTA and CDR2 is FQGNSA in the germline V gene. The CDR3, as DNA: TGTGCCAGCAGCCTCGAAAATACCTCTGGGGCCAACGTCCTGACTTTC. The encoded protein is CASSLENTSGANVLTF.

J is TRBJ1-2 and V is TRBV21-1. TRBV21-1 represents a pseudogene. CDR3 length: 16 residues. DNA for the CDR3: TGTGCCAGCAGCAAAGAAGGGGGGTTCTTTAAGTATGGCTACACCTTC. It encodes CASSKEGGFFKYGYTF.

CDR3 sequence: CASSHGTGNEKLFF. Here the CDR3 DNA reads TGCGCCAGCAGCCACGGGACAGGGAACGAAAAACTGTTTTTT. The chain employs TRBV4-3 and TRBJ1-4, with 9 bases fitting TRBD1. Germline CDR1 and CDR2: LGHNA and YSLEER. The CDR3 consists of 14 residues. J lost 8 bases, V lost 3 bases, and 4 bases had no gene match.

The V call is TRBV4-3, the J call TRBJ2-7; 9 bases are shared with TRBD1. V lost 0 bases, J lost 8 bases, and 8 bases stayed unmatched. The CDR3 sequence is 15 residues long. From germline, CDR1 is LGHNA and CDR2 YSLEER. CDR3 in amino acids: CASSQEGTGSWKQYF. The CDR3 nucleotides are TGCGCCAGCAGCCAAGAAGGGACAGGGAGTTGGAAGCAGTACTTC.

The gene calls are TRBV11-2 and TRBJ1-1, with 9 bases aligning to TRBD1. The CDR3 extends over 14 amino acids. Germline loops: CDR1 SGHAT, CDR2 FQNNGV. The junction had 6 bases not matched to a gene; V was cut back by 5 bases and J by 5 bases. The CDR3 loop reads CASSASTGGTEAFF. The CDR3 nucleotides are TGTGCCAGCAGCGCATCGACAGGGGGAACTGAAGCTTTCTTT.

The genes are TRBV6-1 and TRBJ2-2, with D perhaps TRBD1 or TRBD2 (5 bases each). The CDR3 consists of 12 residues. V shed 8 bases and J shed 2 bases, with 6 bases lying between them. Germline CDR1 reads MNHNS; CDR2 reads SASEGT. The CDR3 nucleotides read TGTGCCAGCTGGGACAACACCGGGGAGCTGTTTTTT. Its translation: CASWDNTGELFF.

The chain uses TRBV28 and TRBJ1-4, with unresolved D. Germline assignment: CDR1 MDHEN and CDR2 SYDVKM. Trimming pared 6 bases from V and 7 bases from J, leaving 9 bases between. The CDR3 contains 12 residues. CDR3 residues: CASRVEGEKLFF. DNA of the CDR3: TGTGCCAGCAGAGTTGAGGGTGAAAAACTGTTTTTT.

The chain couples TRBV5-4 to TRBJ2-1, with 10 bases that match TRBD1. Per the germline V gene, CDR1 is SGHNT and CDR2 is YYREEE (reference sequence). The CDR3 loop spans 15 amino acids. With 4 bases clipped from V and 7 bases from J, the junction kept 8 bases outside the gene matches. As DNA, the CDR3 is TGTGCCAGCAGCCGACCGGGACAGGGGTGGAATGAGCAGTTCTTC. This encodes CASSRPGQGWNEQFF.